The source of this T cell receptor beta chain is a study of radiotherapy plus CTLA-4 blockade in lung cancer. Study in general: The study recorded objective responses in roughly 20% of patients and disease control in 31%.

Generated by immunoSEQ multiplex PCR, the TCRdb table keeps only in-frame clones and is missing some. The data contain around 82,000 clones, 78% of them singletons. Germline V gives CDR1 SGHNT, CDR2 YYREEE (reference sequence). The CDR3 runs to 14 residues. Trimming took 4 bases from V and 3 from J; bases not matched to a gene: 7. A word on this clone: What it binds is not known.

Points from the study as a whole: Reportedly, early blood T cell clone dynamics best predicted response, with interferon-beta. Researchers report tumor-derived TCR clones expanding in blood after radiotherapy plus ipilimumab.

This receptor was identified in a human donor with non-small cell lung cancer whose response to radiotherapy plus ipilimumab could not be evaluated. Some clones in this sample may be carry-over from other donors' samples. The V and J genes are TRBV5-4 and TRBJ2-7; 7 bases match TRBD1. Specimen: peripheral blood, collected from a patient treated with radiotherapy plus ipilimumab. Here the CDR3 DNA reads TGTGCCAGCAGCGACGGAACAGGGGTCTACGAGCAGTACTTC. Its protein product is CASSDGTGVYEQYF.